This T cell receptor (beta chain) comes out of a study of T cell therapy after organ transplantation. V gave up 3 bases and J gave up 2 bases, with 18 bases separating them. The germline V gene has CDR1 SGHVS and CDR2 FQNEAQ. This CDR3 region has 17 residues. Time point described: 20-29 weeks after completion of therapy. TCRdb keeps only in-frame clones here, not all; method: immunoSEQ multiplex PCR. The sample contains 17,000 or so clones, 65% to 90% of which appear only once. Of note for this clone: Its target is not known.

The clonotype was recovered from a human patient who had received a solid organ transplant and had CMV disease. Some T cells may trace back to the graft donor. The chain carries TRBV7-8 and TRBJ2-3, with D possibly matching TRBD1 (5 bases). The sequencing used CD8+ T cells from blood, collected after autologous CMV-specific T cell therapy. The CDR3 nucleotides are TGTGCCAGCAGCTTTCCACAGGTCCAAAACCCCACAGATACGCAGTATTTT. It specifies CASSFPQVQNPTDTQYF.